These 31 T cell receptor beta chains were sequenced from one sample in a study of shared clonotypes between healthy human individuals (TCRdb year 2020). Library preparation employed the immunoSEQ multiplex PCR assay. TCRdb mirrors the immuneACCESS table, restricted to in-frame sequences. Some clones are absent from its copies; in checked studies, under half trace to an unresolved V gene, and the reason for the others is unknown. In all, the sample holds more than 1,200,000 clones, and 98% of those were seen once. Jointly, the top ten make up about 0.34% of the sample. The material sequenced was naive CD4+ T cells sorted from blood. The sample's cell subset or site label, decoded: CD45RA+ positively selected. The receptor source for this set is a young man in good health.

The rearrangement joins TRBV5-1 to TRBJ2-5; the D gene is possibly TRBD1 (6 bases). The CDR3 spans 14 residues. Germline lookup yields CDR1 SGHRS and CDR2 YFSETQ. Deletions cut 4 bases from V and 5 bases from J, with 15 bases between. CDR3 DNA: TGCGCCAGCAGCGTCGACAGGCGTCGTGAGACCCAGTACTTC. Protein sequence: CASSVDRRRETQYF.

The chain has TRBV7-2 and TRBJ2-1, with no clear D. This CDR3 has 14 residues. Trimming took off 5 bases at V and 3 bases at J, with 11 bases between the two ends. Germline values: CDR1 SGHTA, CDR2 FQGNSA. CDR3 sequence: CASSVSGHYNEQFF. CDR3 sequence (DNA): TGTGCCAGCAGCGTATCCGGGCACTACAATGAGCAGTTCTTC.

The genes are TRBV2 and TRBJ1-5; D is uncertain. The V end was cut by 6 bases, the J end by 0 bases, with 12 bases between. The CDR3 runs 15 residues. Germline-derived CDR1 and CDR2 are SNHLY and FYNNEI. The CDR3 loop is CASRVHFYSNQPQHF. The CDR3 DNA reads as TGTGCCAGCAGGGTGCACTTCTATAGCAATCAGCCCCAGCATTTT.

This sequence joins TRBV6-5 and TRBJ2-1; 11 bases map to TRBD2. Germline V gives CDR1 MNHEY, CDR2 SVGAGI. The CDR3 has 14 amino acids. V was pared by 6 bases and J by 2 bases, with 0 bases of the junction left unmatched. CDR3 region: CASRTSGTYNEQFF. CDR3 DNA: TGTGCCAGCAGGACTAGCGGGACCTACAATGAGCAGTTCTTC.

The V call is TRBV11-2, the J call TRBJ1-1; TRBD1 agrees at 7 bases. With V trimmed by 2 bases and J by 7 bases, 7 bases remained unmatched. The germline V gene has CDR1 SGHAT and CDR2 FQNNGV. The CDR3 length is 14 residues. CDR3 DNA sequence: TGTGCCAGCAGCTTACTACAGGGGCGAGTTGAAGCTTTCTTT. The encoded protein is CASSLLQGRVEAFF.

Only one count was recorded for this clone. V gene TRBV18 combines with J gene TRBJ2-3; tentatively, D is TRBD2 (5 bases). V lost 6 bases and J 1 base, leaving 17 bases between the germline ends. Germline V lookup: CDR1 KGHSH, CDR2 LQKENI. This CDR3 has 16 amino acids. In DNA, the CDR3 is TGTGCCAGCTCCCTGAACCCTAGCCATCGCACAGATACGCAGTATTTT. Its protein product is CASSLNPSHRTDTQYF. The full variable domain, its missing parts supplied by reference TRBV18 and TRBJ2-3, is NAGVMQNPRHLVRRRGQEARLRCSPMKGHSHVYWYRQLPEEGLKFMVYLQKENIIDESGMPKERFSAEFPKEGPSILRIQQVVRGDSAAYFCASSLNPSHRTDTQYFGPGTRLTVL.

V gene TRBV19 combines with J gene TRBJ2-2, with 7 bases identical to TRBD2. Looked up from germline, CDR1 is LNHDA and CDR2 is SQIVND (reference sequence). The V segment lost 4 bases and the J segment 2 bases; nucleotides outside the gene matches: 10. This CDR3 has 17 amino acids. The CDR3 region has the DNA TGTGCCAGTAGTAATGGCCCCCGGGACTACAACACCGGGGAGCTGTTTTTT. It yields the protein CASSNGPRDYNTGELFF.

The chain has TRBV7-9 and TRBJ2-4, with TRBD1 matching over 7 bases. Trimming at V came to 5 bases and at J to 0 bases, leaving 10 bases not matched to a gene. CDR3 length: 17 residues. Germline loops: CDR1 SEHNR, CDR2 FQNEAQ (reference sequence). In nucleotides, the CDR3 is TGTGCCAGCAGCAACTCCCGGGACAGTCTAGCCAAAAACATTCAGTACTTC. Translation gives CASSNSRDSLAKNIQYF. Full variable domain (remainder filled in from reference TRBV7-9 and TRBJ2-4): DTGVSQNPRHKITKRGQNVTFRCDPISEHNRLYWYRQTLGQGPEFLTYFQNEAQLEKSRLLSDRFSAERPKGSFSTLEIQRTEQGDSAMYLCASSNSRDSLAKNIQYFGAGTRLSVL.

This clone was found once. V gene TRBV28 combines with J gene TRBJ1-5; D not certain. CDR1 MDHEN and CDR2 SYDVKM come from the germline V gene. Trimming pared 3 bases from V and 0 bases from J, leaving 24 bases between. The CDR3 length is 20 residues. CDR3 loop: CASSLDGRAAPEDSNQPQHF. DNA for the CDR3: TGTGCCAGCAGTTTGGACGGTCGCGCGGCCCCAGAGGATAGCAATCAGCCCCAGCATTTT.

Note on this clone: Other DNA sequences in this sample translate to the same CDR3. This rearrangement joins TRBV2 to TRBJ2-3; TRBD2 might be the D (5 bases). V was trimmed by 4 bases and J by 7 bases, leaving 18 bases between them. Germline V gene sequence: CDR1 SNHLY, CDR2 FYNNEI. The length of the CDR3 is 15 residues. The CDR3 DNA reads TGTGCCAGCAGTGTTCCGGGAAGCTTGGGAAATACGCAGTATTTT. It encodes CASSVPGSLGNTQYF.

The gene calls are TRBV4-1 and TRBJ2-3; TRBD1 might be the D (6 bases). Germline CDR1 is MGHRA and CDR2 is YSYEKL. This CDR3 comprises 17 residues. V shed 0 bases and J shed 2 bases, with 15 bases lying between them. CDR3 nucleotides: TGCGCCAGCAGCCAAGATTACCGGGACATCTACACAGATACGCAGTATTTT. Translated, it gives CASSQDYRDIYTDTQYF.

CDR3 nucleotide sequence: TGCGCCAGCAGCTTGGGAATACTAGCGAACACAGATACGCAGTATTTT. Translated, it gives CASSLGILANTDTQYF. The V gene is TRBV5-1, the J gene TRBJ2-3, with TRBD2 identical over 7 bases. The CDR3 length is 16 residues. With 0 bases clipped from V and 2 bases from J, the junction kept 6 bases outside the gene matches. Germline V gene sequence: CDR1 SGHRS, CDR2 YFSETQ.

The chain is built from TRBV28 and TRBJ2-1; D not resolved. The CDR3 runs to 15 residues. The germline gives CDR1 MDHEN, CDR2 SYDVKM. V was pared by 1 base and J by 4 bases, with 11 bases between. The CDR3 nucleotides read TGTGCCAGCAGTTTATACGCTAGAAAATACAATGAGCAGTTCTTC. This gives the protein CASSLYARKYNEQFF.

This sequence joins TRBV18 and TRBJ2-7; TRBD2 aligns across 7 bases. Germline values: CDR1 KGHSH, CDR2 LQKENI. V shed 1 base, J shed 2 bases, and the junction held 8 bases outside the gene matches. The length of the CDR3 is 16 residues. The CDR3 reads CASSPRGGLGTYEQYF. CDR3 DNA sequence: TGTGCCAGCTCACCACGGGGAGGGCTCGGTACCTACGAGCAGTACTTC.

The chain employs TRBV13 and TRBJ2-7; perhaps D is TRBD1 or TRBD2 (5 bases each). This CDR3 region has 16 residues. The V end was cut by 6 bases, the J end by 2 bases, with 20 bases between. CDR1 PRHDT and CDR2 FYEKMQ come from the germline V gene (reference sequence). This CDR3 reads CASRARGASGPYEQYF. The CDR3 DNA sequence: TGTGCCAGCAGGGCTCGTGGGGCCAGCGGACCCTACGAGCAGTACTTC.

The chain joins TRBV28 to TRBJ2-7; TRBD1 matches 7 bases. Germline CDR1 is MDHEN and CDR2 is SYDVKM. This CDR3 region has 14 residues. The ends lost 6 bases at V and 4 bases at J; junction bases unmatched: 9. CDR3 coding DNA: TGTGCCAGCAGGCCCCCAGGGGGTAGTTACGAGCAGTACTTC. It is translated as CASRPPGGSYEQYF.

The chain joins TRBV18 to TRBJ2-1, with D unclear. CDR1 and CDR2 (germline): KGHSH, LQKENI. The CDR3 has 13 residues. Trimming shortened V by 5 bases and J by 3 bases, and 8 bases separated the two germline ends. The CDR3 nucleotides read TGTGCCAGCTCAAAGACAAACTACAATGAGCAGTTCTTC. Amino acids: CASSKTNYNEQFF.

The chain has TRBV11-2 and TRBJ2-5; 9 nucleotides line up with TRBD2. The V and J ends lost 3 bases and 9 bases, in that order; junction bases with no gene match: 8. This CDR3 comprises 14 residues. Germline V gives CDR1 SGHAT, CDR2 FQNNGV. The CDR3, as DNA: TGTGCCAGCAGCTTGCTGGGACTAGCATCGGCCCAGTACTTC. This encodes CASSLLGLASAQYF.

This clone was recorded only once. This chain uses TRBV5-1 with TRBJ2-1, with no clear D. This CDR3 has 13 amino acids. The V end lost 4 bases, the J end lost 5 bases, and 10 bases lay between the germline ends. Germline V lookup: CDR1 SGHRS, CDR2 YFSETQ. The CDR3 nucleotides read TGCGCCAGCAGCCGGGTAGCCAACAATGAGCAGTTCTTC. Its protein is CASSRVANNEQFF.

This chain joins TRBV10-3 and TRBJ2-6; a weak D match, TRBD1 (6 bases). The CDR3 is made up of 16 amino acids. Germline CDR1 and CDR2: ENHRY and SYGVKD. The ends were cut back, 8 bases at V and 0 bases at J, with 14 bases in the middle. The CDR3 region is CAISTGPASGANVLTF. Written as DNA, the CDR3 is TGTGCCATCTCGACAGGTCCCGCCTCTGGGGCCAACGTCCTGACTTTC.

The chain uses TRBV28 and TRBJ2-1; 11 bases agree with TRBD2. The CDR3 sequence is 14 residues long. The germline V gene has CDR1 MDHEN and CDR2 SYDVKM. The V segment lost 7 bases and the J segment 5 bases; nucleotides outside the gene matches: 4. The CDR3 nucleotides read TGTGCCAGCATGCCTAGCGGGAGGAACAATGAGCAGTTCTTC. This codes for CASMPSGRNNEQFF.

V is TRBV28 and J is TRBJ1-2; 9 nucleotides match TRBD1. With 5 bases clipped from V and 8 bases from J, the junction kept 6 bases outside the gene matches. The germline V gene has CDR1 MDHEN and CDR2 SYDVKM. The CDR3 loop spans 13 amino acids. CDR3: CASSPGQGGGYTF. CDR3 bases: TGTGCCAGCAGTCCGGGACAGGGAGGAGGCTACACCTTC.

This clone was seen a single time. This sequence joins TRBV11-2 and TRBJ2-7; 9 nucleotides agree with TRBD2. The junction had 9 bases not matched to a gene; V was cut back by 6 bases and J by 3 bases. CDR3 size: 15 residues. Germline-derived CDR1 and CDR2 are SGHAT and FQNNGV. CDR3 protein: CASRFPGTSSYEQYF. The CDR3 DNA follows: TGTGCCAGCAGGTTCCCCGGGACTAGCAGCTACGAGCAGTACTTC.

The rearrangement joins TRBV11-2 to TRBJ2-3; possible D gene TRBD1, 5 bases. The V end was cut by 2 bases, the J end by 2 bases, with 11 bases between. This CDR3 contains 15 residues. Germline loops: CDR1 SGHAT, CDR2 FQNNGV. DNA for the CDR3: TGTGCCAGCAGCTTACCTCAGGGATCCACAGATACGCAGTATTTT. Residues: CASSLPQGSTDTQYF. The whole variable domain, remainder taken from reference TRBV11-2 and TRBJ2-3, is EAGVAQSPRYKIIEKRQSVAFWCNPISGHATLYWYQQILGQGPKLLIQFQNNGVVDDSQLPKDRFSAERLKGVDSTLKIQPAKLEDSAVYLCASSLPQGSTDTQYFGPGTRLTVL.

The V call is TRBV28, the J call TRBJ2-7; TRBD1 matches 9 bases. CDR3 size: 14 residues. V lost 5 bases, J lost 7 bases, and 9 bases stayed unmatched. Germline V lookup: CDR1 MDHEN, CDR2 SYDVKM. CDR3 region: CASSTGTGFREQYF. In DNA form, the CDR3 reads TGTGCCAGCAGTACCGGGACAGGGTTTCGGGAGCAGTACTTC.

The V and J genes are TRBV29-1 and TRBJ2-7; D call uncertain. V lost 5 bases to trimming and J lost 3 bases, with 11 bases between them. This CDR3 region has 12 residues. The germline V gene has CDR1 SQVTM and CDR2 ANQGSEA. The CDR3 DNA sequence: TGCAGCGTTATAAACTTTGGCTACGAGCAGTACTTC. Translating it yields CSVINFGYEQYF.

The V and J genes are TRBV2 and TRBJ2-7; a weak D match, TRBD1 (6 bases). In germline, CDR1 is SNHLY, CDR2 FYNNEI. CDR3 length: 12 residues. V lost 4 bases, J lost 5 bases, and 9 bases lay in between. CDR3 sequence (DNA): TGTGCCAGCAGTGGGGACATTGACGAGCAGTACTTC. Amino acids: CASSGDIDEQYF.

The V call is TRBV20-1, the J call TRBJ2-3, with D uncertain. This CDR3 has 11 residues. Trimming stripped 6 bases from V and 5 bases from J, with 9 bases between. CDR1 is DFQATT and CDR2 is SNEGSKA in the germline V gene (reference sequence). CDR3 residues: CSAKIGDTQYF. The CDR3 DNA sequence: TGCAGTGCCAAGATCGGAGATACGCAGTATTTT.

J is TRBJ2-7 and V is TRBV5-4, with TRBD2 matching over 7 bases. The CDR3 loop spans 13 amino acids. V shed 4 bases and J 2 bases; nucleotides not matched to a gene: 3. Germline CDR1 SGHNT, CDR2 YYREEE (reference sequence). CDR3 region: CASSPGGTYEQYF. The DNA for the CDR3 is TGTGCCAGCAGCCCGGGGGGTACCTACGAGCAGTACTTC.

This chain links TRBV7-2 with TRBJ2-1; D perhaps matches TRBD2 (6 bases). Germline loops: CDR1 SGHTA, CDR2 FQGNSA. This CDR3 has 16 residues. V lost 3 bases and J 10 bases, leaving 22 bases between the germline ends. In DNA, the CDR3 is TGTGCCAGCAGCTTGACTAGGCTAATTCTGCTGGGCGAGCAGTTCTTC. Protein sequence: CASSLTRLILLGEQFF.

This clone has just one count. The chain combines TRBV5-1 with TRBJ2-3; D might be TRBD2 (6 bases). V lost 6 bases, J lost 1 base, and 15 bases lay in between. In germline, CDR1 is SGHRS, CDR2 YFSETQ. The CDR3 consists of 15 residues. The CDR3 protein is CASKEGGSGTDTQYF. CDR3 coding DNA: TGCGCCAGCAAAGAGGGAGGATCGGGCACAGATACGCAGTATTTT.